This TCR beta chain was identified during a study of blood T cell repertoires in COVID-19. About the research overall: Sources were T cells, B-cell-depleted T cells, or PBMCs; the material itself was cDNA or gDNA.

The V gene end was trimmed by 3 bases and the J gene end by 9 bases; junction bases not matched to a gene: 12. This CDR3 is built from 15 residues. Germline-derived CDR1 and CDR2 are SEHNR and FQNEAQ (reference sequence). Repertoires were generated with immunoSEQ multiplex PCR, while TCRdb's copy carries only in-frame clones and drops some. The table lists about 52,000 clones, around 80% of them singletons. Seattle researchers signed up patients amid active infection and tracked them longitudinally. The chain uses TRBV7-9 and TRBJ2-5, with 8 bases fitting TRBD2. The sequence derives from a woman older than 75 with COVID-19, enrolled during active disease. Sequenced input: peripheral blood. The CDR3 DNA is TGTGCCAGCAGCTTGCTCGGGGGGGCCCAGGACCCCCAGTACTTC. It specifies CASSLLGGAQDPQYF.